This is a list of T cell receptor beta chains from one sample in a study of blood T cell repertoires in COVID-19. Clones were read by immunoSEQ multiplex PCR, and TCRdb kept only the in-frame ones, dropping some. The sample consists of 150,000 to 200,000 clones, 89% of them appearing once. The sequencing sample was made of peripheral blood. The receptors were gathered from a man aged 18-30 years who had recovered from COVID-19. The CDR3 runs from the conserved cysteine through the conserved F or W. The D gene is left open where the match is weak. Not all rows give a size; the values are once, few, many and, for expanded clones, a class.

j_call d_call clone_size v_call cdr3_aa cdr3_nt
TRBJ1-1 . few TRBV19 CASTIGGITEAFF TGTGCCAGTACCATCGGAGGGATCACTGAAGCTTTCTTT
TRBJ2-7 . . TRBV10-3 CAISGIDYEQYF TGTGCCATCAGTGGCATAGACTACGAGCAGTACTTC
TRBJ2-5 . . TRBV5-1 CASSLGSSWETQYF TGCGCCAGCAGCTTAGGGAGCAGTTGGGAGACCCAGTACTTC
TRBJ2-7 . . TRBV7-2 CASTPEGSSTYEQYF TGTGCCAGCACCCCGGAGGGCAGCTCTACCTACGAGCAGTACTTC
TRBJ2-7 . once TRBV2 CASSVLRGRDYEQYF TGTGCCAGCAGTGTTCTGCGGGGTCGCGACTACGAGCAGTACTTC
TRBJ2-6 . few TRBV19 CASSRGTGANVLTF TGTGCCAGTAGTAGAGGGACTGGGGCCAACGTCCTGACTTTC
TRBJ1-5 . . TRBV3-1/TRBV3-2 CASSQDTRGNQPQHF TGTGCCAGCAGCCAAGATACAAGGGGGAATCAGCCCCAGCATTTT
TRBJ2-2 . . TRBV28 CASSLGISGTGELFF TGTGCCAGCAGTTTAGGTATTTCGGGTACCGGGGAGCTGTTTTTT
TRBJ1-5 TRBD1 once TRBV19 CASSIAGGGYSNQPQHF TGTGCCAGTAGTATAGCCGGAGGGGGCTATAGCAATCAGCCCCAGCATTTT
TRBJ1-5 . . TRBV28 CASITGSRGQPQHF TGTGCCAGCATTACAGGGTCGAGGGGTCAGCCCCAGCATTTT
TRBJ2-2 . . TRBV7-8 CASRRDTNTGELFF TGTGCCAGCAGGAGGGACACGAACACCGGGGAGCTGTTTTTT
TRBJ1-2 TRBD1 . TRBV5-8 CASSPRTGNSGYTF TGTGCCAGCAGCCCCCGGACAGGGAACTCTGGCTACACCTTC
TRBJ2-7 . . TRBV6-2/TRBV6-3 CASSYSIGGEQYF TGTGCCAGCAGTTACTCGATCGGCGGGGAGCAGTACTTC
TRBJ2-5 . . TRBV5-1 CASSLAVLQETQYF TGCGCCAGCAGCTTGGCGGTGCTACAAGAGACCCAGTACTTC
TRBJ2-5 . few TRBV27 CASTQTGRDQETQYF TGTGCCAGCACCCAAACCGGCAGGGACCAAGAGACCCAGTACTTC
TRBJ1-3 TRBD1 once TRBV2 CASSENRGSGNTIYF TGTGCCAGCAGTGAGAACAGGGGGTCAGGAAACACCATATATTTT
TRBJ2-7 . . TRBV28 CASRPQGSRYEQYF TGTGCCAGCAGGCCTCAGGGTAGTAGGTACGAGCAGTACTTC
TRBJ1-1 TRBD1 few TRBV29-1 CSVEDRGGLKTEAFF TGCAGCGTTGAAGATCGAGGGGGCCTTAAGACTGAAGCTTTCTTT
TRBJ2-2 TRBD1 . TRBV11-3 CASSSPRQGSPGELFF TGTGCCAGCAGCTCTCCGAGACAGGGGTCACCCGGGGAGCTGTTTTTT
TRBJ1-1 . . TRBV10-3 CAISSHRDRNTEAFF TGTGCCATCAGTAGCCACAGGGACCGAAACACTGAAGCTTTCTTT
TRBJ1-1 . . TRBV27 CASSLSRGNTEAFF TGTGCCAGCAGTTTATCGCGGGGGAACACTGAAGCTTTCTTT
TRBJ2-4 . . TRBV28 CASQLSLAKNIQYF TGTGCCAGTCAACTTTCCCTAGCCAAAAACATTCAGTACTTC
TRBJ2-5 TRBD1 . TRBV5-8 CASIEPGQGYLAYQETQYF TGTGCCAGCATCGAACCGGGACAGGGATATCTAGCCTACCAAGAGACCCAGTACTTC
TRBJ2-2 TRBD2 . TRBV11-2 CASSLLLATGELFF TGTGCCAGCAGCTTACTACTAGCGACCGGGGAGCTGTTTTTT
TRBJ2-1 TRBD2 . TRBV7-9 CASSLGSSGSPGEQFF TGTGCCAGCAGCTTAGGTTCTAGCGGGAGTCCCGGCGAGCAGTTCTTC
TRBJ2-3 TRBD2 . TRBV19 CASSIGLAGPPDTQYF TGTGCCAGTAGTATAGGGCTAGCGGGGCCCCCAGATACGCAGTATTTT
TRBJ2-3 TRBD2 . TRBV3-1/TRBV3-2 CASSGSGLAGSLSTDTQYF TGTGCCAGCAGCGGCTCAGGGCTAGCGGGATCCTTAAGCACAGATACGCAGTATTTT
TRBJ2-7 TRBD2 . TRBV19 CASSILSGPGGVYEQYF TGTGCCAGTAGTATATTGTCGGGACCCGGGGGGGTGTACGAGCAGTACTTC
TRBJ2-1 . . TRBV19 CASSRQVALPYNEQFF TGTGCCAGTAGTAGGCAGGTCGCCTTACCCTACAATGAGCAGTTCTTC
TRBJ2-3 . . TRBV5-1 CASSQGLTDTQYF TGCGCCAGCAGCCAGGGCCTCACAGATACGCAGTATTTT
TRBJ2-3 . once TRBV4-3 CASSQGTGVTDTQYF TGCGCCAGCAGCCAAGGTACGGGAGTCACAGATACGCAGTATTTT
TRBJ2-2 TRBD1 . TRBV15 CATSRGGKGATGELFF TGTGCCACCAGCAGAGGAGGGAAGGGGGCCACCGGGGAGCTGTTTTTT
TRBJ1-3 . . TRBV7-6 CASSLTDPGSGNTIYF TGTGCCAGCAGCCTAACCGATCCGGGCTCTGGAAACACCATATATTTT
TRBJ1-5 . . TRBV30 CAWSRGDELYSNQPQHF TGTGCCTGGAGTCGGGGGGACGAGTTGTATAGCAATCAGCCCCAGCATTTT
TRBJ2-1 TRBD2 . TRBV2 CASSGLLAGGAEQFF TGTGCCAGCAGTGGTCTGCTAGCGGGAGGGGCGGAGCAGTTCTTC
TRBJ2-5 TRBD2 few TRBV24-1 CATSDPLSGSQETQYF TGTGCCACCAGTGACCCCCTGAGCGGGAGCCAAGAGACCCAGTACTTC
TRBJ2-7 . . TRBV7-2 CASSLASSYEQYF TGTGCCAGCAGCTTGGCAAGTTCCTACGAGCAGTACTTC
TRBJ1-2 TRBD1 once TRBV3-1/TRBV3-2 CASSQTGTGPYGYTF TGTGCCAGCAGCCAAACCGGGACAGGGCCCTATGGCTACACCTTC
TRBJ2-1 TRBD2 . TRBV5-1 CASSFEAGRGVNEQFF TGCGCCAGCAGCTTCGAAGCGGGAAGGGGTGTAAATGAGCAGTTCTTC
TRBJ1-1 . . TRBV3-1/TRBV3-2 CASSQGQNTEAFF TGTGCCAGCAGCCAAGGACAGAACACTGAAGCTTTCTTT
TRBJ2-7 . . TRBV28 CASSLTKHTAHF TGTGCCAGCAGTCTGACCAAACATACAGCCCACTTC
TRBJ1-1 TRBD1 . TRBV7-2 CASSFRGANTEAFF TGTGCCAGCAGCTTCAGGGGGGCGAACACTGAAGCTTTCTTT
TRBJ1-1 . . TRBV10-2 CASTDMLNTEAFF TGCGCCAGCACAGACATGCTGAACACTGAAGCTTTCTTT
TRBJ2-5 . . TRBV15 CATSRSGLQETQYF TGTGCCACCAGCAGATCGGGACTCCAAGAGACCCAGTACTTC
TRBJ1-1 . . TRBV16 CASSKGLTNTEAFF TGTGCCAGCAGCAAGGGACTCACGAACACTGAAGCTTTCTTT
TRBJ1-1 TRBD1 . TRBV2 CASTLGSGTGVDGTEAFF TGTGCCAGCACCTTGGGCTCCGGGACAGGGGTGGATGGCACTGAAGCTTTCTTT
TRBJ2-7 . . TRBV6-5 CASRSLGYEQYF TGTGCCAGCAGGTCCCTCGGCTACGAGCAGTACTTC
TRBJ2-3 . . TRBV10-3 CAISDPRVTDTQYF TGTGCCATCAGTGATCCCCGGGTCACAGATACGCAGTATTTT
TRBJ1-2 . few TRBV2 CASSEIKGEVCYTF TGTGCCAGCAGTGAAATAAAAGGGGAAGTTTGCTACACCTTC
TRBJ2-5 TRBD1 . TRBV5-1 CASSWGQGGRETQYF TGCGCCAGCAGCTGGGGACAGGGAGGCCGGGAGACCCAGTACTTC
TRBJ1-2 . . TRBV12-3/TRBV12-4 CASRDSYGYTF TGTGCCAGCAGGGACAGCTATGGCTACACCTTC
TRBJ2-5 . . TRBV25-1 CASSEPTVLRETQYF TGTGCCAGCAGTGAACCGACAGTTTTGAGAGAGACCCAGTACTTC
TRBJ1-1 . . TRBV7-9 CASSLVGGAYTEAFF TGTGCCAGCAGCTTAGTTGGGGGGGCATACACTGAAGCTTTCTTT
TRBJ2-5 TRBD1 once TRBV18 CASSLDREATQYF TGTGCCAGCTCACTTGACAGGGAAGCGACCCAGTACTTC